Below are 8 T cell receptor beta chains sequenced from a single sample in a study of blood T cell repertoires in COVID-19. The repertoire was sequenced with immunoSEQ multiplex PCR; TCRdb's copy has only in-frame clones and lacks some. Among 200,000 to 250,000 clones, 83% were seen once, and the ten largest hold over 0.95%. Sequences were obtained from peripheral blood. The source of these receptors is a woman aged 25 to 45 with COVID-19, enrolled during active disease.

The CDR3 is CASARTSGGRGSSYNEQFF. CDR3 in DNA: TGTGCCAGCGCACGAACTAGCGGGGGGCGAGGTAGCTCCTACAATGAGCAGTTCTTC. The V call is TRBV9, the J call TRBJ2-1; 12 bases are shared with TRBD2. The CDR3 covers 19 residues. The V gene end was trimmed by 7 bases and the J gene end by 0 bases; junction bases not matched to a gene: 14. Per germline, CDR1 SGDLS and CDR2 YYNGEE.

This clone was detected a few times. The rearrangement links TRBV11-2 to TRBJ2-1, with 10 bases that match TRBD2. V was pared by 0 bases and J by 5 bases, with 7 bases of the junction left unmatched. The CDR3 loop spans 17 amino acids. Germline CDR1 is SGHAT and CDR2 is FQNNGV. The CDR3 is CASSLEGLAGGNNEQFF. CDR3 DNA sequence: TGTGCCAGCAGCTTAGAAGGGTTAGCGGGAGGCAACAATGAGCAGTTCTTC.

The chain combines TRBV5-4 with TRBJ2-1; weak D call: TRBD2 (5 bases). The V gene lost 3 bases and the J gene lost 1 base, with 11 bases spanning the gap. The CDR3 totals 15 residues. Germline-derived CDR1 and CDR2 are SGHNT and YYREEE (reference sequence). CDR3 sequence reads: CASSSLLGSYNEQFF. As DNA, the CDR3 is TGTGCCAGCAGCTCCCTACTAGGGTCCTACAATGAGCAGTTCTTC.

The V and J genes are TRBV7-2 and TRBJ2-2; TRBD1 matches 7 bases. Losses at the gene ends were 5 bases for V and 3 bases for J; bases not matched to a gene: 6. Germline CDR1 and CDR2: SGHTA and FQGNSA. The CDR3 runs to 15 residues. The CDR3 DNA reads TGTGCCAGCAGCCCTGGGACAGCCTACACCGGGGAGCTGTTTTTT. Protein product: CASSPGTAYTGELFF. Full variable domain (missing parts from reference TRBV7-2 and TRBJ2-2): GAGVSQSPSNKVTEKGKDVELRCDPISGHTALYWYRQSLGQGLEFLIYFQGNSAPDKSGLPSDRFSAERTGGSVSTLTIQRTQQEDSAVYLCASSPGTAYTGELFFGEGSRLTVL.

The CDR3 region has the DNA TGTGCCAGCAGTGCACGGGAGAACACTGAAGCTTTCTTT. Translating it yields CASSARENTEAFF. The genes are TRBV6-2 or TRBV6-3 and TRBJ1-1; D uncertain. Germline CDR1 and CDR2: MNHEY and SVGEGT. The V gene lost 5 bases and the J gene lost 1 base, with 8 bases spanning the gap. The CDR3 has 13 residues.

As concerns this clone: Its ends do not fully match the called genes, so a read error is possible. CDR3 in amino acids: CASRQDRGLGNTMYF. The CDR3 coding sequence is TGTGCCAGCAGGCAAGACAGGGGACTCGGGAACACCATGTATTTT. The V gene is TRBV6-5, the J gene TRBJ1-3, with 8 nucleotides matching TRBD1. CDR3 length: 15 residues. Germline V gene lookup returns CDR1 MNHEY and CDR2 SVGAGI.

In this sample, this clone turned up once. The chain employs TRBV19 and TRBJ1-2; TRBD1 aligns across 7 bases. This CDR3 is 18 amino acids long. Trimming removed 5 bases from V and 5 bases from J; junction bases left unmatched: 20. Germline CDR1 is LNHDA and CDR2 is SQIVND (reference sequence). The CDR3 region is CASSFFPRDSPESYGYTF. The CDR3 coding sequence is TGTGCCAGTAGTTTTTTCCCTCGGGACAGTCCTGAAAGTTATGGCTACACCTTC.

The chain uses TRBV10-1 and TRBJ1-2; 9 bases fit TRBD1. The CDR3 totals 14 residues. V dropped 8 bases and J dropped 7; count of bases not matched to a gene: 11. From germline, CDR1 is WNHNN and CDR2 SYGVQD (reference sequence). CDR3 amino acids: CASFLYRGRSGYTF. DNA of the CDR3: TGCGCCAGCTTCTTATACAGGGGGCGAAGTGGCTACACCTTC.